These 30 T cell receptor beta chains were all obtained from the same sample, sequenced in a study of cytomegalovirus exposure and HLA in healthy donors. With 60 Vbeta and 13 Jbeta primers, the PCR was carried out. Sequencing used immunoSEQ multiplex PCR; TCRdb keeps in-frame clones, though not all of them. The table lists hundreds of thousands of clones, almost 80% of them singletons, with approximately 1.8% in the top ten. Material for sequencing was PBMCs. All receptors come from a male donor in good health and CMV-seronegative.

The CDR3 spells CASNQPGLAGGRRGEQYF. CDR3 nucleotide sequence: TGTGCCAGCAACCAACCGGGGCTAGCGGGAGGAAGGAGGGGGGAGCAGTACTTC. The chain carries TRBV7-8 and TRBJ2-7; 11 nucleotides line up with TRBD2. Germline loops: CDR1 SGHVS, CDR2 FQNEAQ. CDR3 length equals 18 residues. V lost 7 bases to trimming and J lost 7 bases; unmatched junction nucleotides: 21.

The chain links TRBV7-2 to TRBJ2-2; D gene ambiguous. Germline V gene data show CDR1 as SGHTA and CDR2 as FQGNSA. Trimming left V 2 bases short and J 0 bases short, with 10 bases between. This CDR3 is built from 16 residues. The CDR3 loop reads CASSLRVASNTGELFF. The CDR3 region has the DNA TGTGCCAGCAGCTTAAGAGTCGCATCGAACACCGGGGAGCTGTTTTTT.

The CDR3 bases are TGTGCCGGCGGGACAGGAGAAGTTGGGCAGTACTTC. Protein: CAGGTGEVGQYF. The chain couples TRBV7-2 to TRBJ2-7, with 8 bases fitting TRBD1. This CDR3 has 12 amino acids. V shed 11 bases, J shed 9 bases, and the junction held 12 bases outside the gene matches. Per the germline V gene, CDR1 is SGHTA and CDR2 is FQGNSA. The full variable domain, with the rest looked up from reference TRBV7-2 and TRBJ2-7, is GAGVSQSPSNKVTEKGKDVELRCDPISGHTALYWYRQSLGQGLEFLIYFQGNSAPDKSGLPSDRFSAERTGGSVSTLTIQRTQQEDSAVYLCAGGTGEVGQYFGPGTRLTVT.

This clone was counted between two and nine times. The chain links TRBV5-6 to TRBJ1-1; D is unclear. CDR1 is SGHDT and CDR2 is YYEEEE in the germline V gene. The CDR3 extends over 13 amino acids. The V and J ends lost 1 base and 1 base respectively, with 5 bases between them. The CDR3 bases are TGTGCCAGCAGCTTGACATCGAACACTGAAGCTTTCTTT. This encodes CASSLTSNTEAFF.

This clone was detected a few times. The rearrangement links TRBV6-5 to TRBJ2-3; the D is unclear. Trimming removed 4 bases from V and 2 bases from J, with 13 bases in between. Germline V CDR1 and CDR2: MNHEY, SVGAGI. The CDR3 has 15 amino acids. CDR3 nucleotide sequence: TGTGCCAGCAGTTCCAGACACGCGTACACAGATACGCAGTATTTT. Residues: CASSSRHAYTDTQYF.

This rearrangement joins TRBV28 to TRBJ1-4, with D hard to call. Between the trimmed V and J ends, which lost 2 bases and 5 bases, there was a span of 12 bases. There are 15 residues in the CDR3. Germline CDR1 and CDR2: MDHEN and SYDVKM. CDR3 nucleotides: TGTGCCAGCAGTTTAGGAGCGGCAGACAATGAAAAACTGTTTTTT. It translates to CASSLGAADNEKLFF. Looking up the rest from reference TRBV28 and TRBJ1-4 gives the full variable domain: DVKVTQSSRYLVKRTGEKVFLECVQDMDHENMFWYRQDPGLGLRLIYFSYDVKMKEKGDIPEGYSVSREKKERFSLILESASTNQTSMYLCASSLGAADNEKLFFGSGTQLSVL.

This clone has a single count. The chain links TRBV30 to TRBJ1-6; TRBD1 agrees at 8 bases. CDR3 length: 14 residues. The germline V gene encodes CDR1 GTSNPN and CDR2 SVGIG (reference sequence). V was clipped by 2 bases and J by 6 bases; unmatched bases: 3. The CDR3 sequence is CAWSPGQGNSPLHF. The CDR3 DNA follows: TGTGCCTGGAGTCCCGGACAGGGTAATTCACCCCTCCACTTT.

This clone occurred once. The chain recombines TRBV12-1 with TRBJ1-2; the D call in the table, TRBD1, was not verified against the DNA. TRBV12-1 is termed a pseudogene. The CDR3 has 15 residues. CDR3 sequence reads: CASSIRTGRKYGYTF. Written as DNA, the CDR3 is TGTGCCAGCAGCATAAGGACAGGGAGGAAATATGGCTACACCTTC.

The chain combines TRBV6-1 with TRBJ2-5; TRBD2 is a possible D gene (6 bases). The V end was cut by 8 bases, the J end by 9 bases, with 22 bases between. The CDR3 contains 14 residues. Germline V gene sequence: CDR1 MNHNS, CDR2 SASEGT. CDR3 in DNA: TGTGCCAGCGGCGCGGGACCCCCTAAACAGTCCCAGTACTTC. Protein: CASGAGPPKQSQYF.

This clone has just one count. The CDR3 sequence is CASSSTSGRSVEQYF. In nucleotides, the CDR3 is TGCGCCAGCAGCTCGACTAGCGGGAGGTCTGTCGAGCAGTACTTC. The gene calls are TRBV5-1 and TRBJ2-7; 13 nucleotides align to TRBD2. Per germline, CDR1 SGHRS and CDR2 YFSETQ. CDR3 length: 15 amino acids. The J segment lost 6 bases and the V segment lost 3 bases, leaving 6 bases of the junction unmatched.

In regard to this clone: Mismatch with germline at one junction end may stem from a read error. V and J are TRBV7-7 and TRBJ2-5; D call uncertain. Germline CDR1 and CDR2: SSHAT and FNYEAQ (reference sequence). This CDR3 is built from 13 residues. This CDR3 reads CASSLGIRETQYF. The CDR3 DNA is TGTGCTAGCAGCTTAGGAATCCGGGAGACCCAGTACTTC.

CDR3 DNA: TGTGCCAGCTCACCGCCTGCCCAGGGGAGAGGTGAAAAACTGTTTTTT. This translates into CASSPPAQGRGEKLFF. The chain employs TRBV18 and TRBJ1-4; tentative D call: TRBD1 (6 bases). This CDR3 is built from 16 residues. The V gene's germline CDR1 is KGHSH and CDR2 LQKENI. V lost 3 bases and J lost 7, with 18 bases in between.

V is TRBV5-1 and J is TRBJ2-7; D may be TRBD2 (5 bases). The CDR3 has 13 residues. The germline V gene has CDR1 SGHRS and CDR2 YFSETQ. V was clipped by 4 bases and J by 2 bases, with 10 bases between them. CDR3 nucleotides: TGCGCCAGCAGCCGTGAGGGCCCCTACGAGCAGTACTTC. Protein: CASSREGPYEQYF.

The chain combines TRBV5-4 with TRBJ1-5, with 9 bases fitting TRBD1. V gave up 3 bases and J gave up 1 base; unmatched junction bases: 5. Germline V lookup: CDR1 SGHNT, CDR2 YYREEE (reference sequence). The CDR3 covers 16 residues. In DNA, the CDR3 is TGTGCCAGCAGCTCACAGGGGGCTGGGAGCAATCAGCCCCAGCATTTT. Translation gives CASSSQGAGSNQPQHF.

This clone was detected only once. CDR3 in amino acids: CASSLGQGNTEAFF. CDR3 nucleotide sequence: TGTGCCAGCAGCTTAGGTCAGGGGAACACTGAAGCTTTCTTT. The chain has TRBV7-8 and TRBJ1-1, with a tentative D call TRBD1 (5 bases). Per germline, CDR1 SGHVS and CDR2 FQNEAQ. The CDR3 totals 14 residues. Trimming cost V 1 base and J 1 base, with 7 bases left between them.

The V call is TRBV13, the J call TRBJ2-7; D is perhaps TRBD1 (5 bases). CDR3 size: 15 residues. Trimming stripped 5 bases from V and 0 bases from J, with 14 bases between. Germline CDR1 PRHDT, CDR2 FYEKMQ (reference sequence). This CDR3 is CASSPTGLISYEQYF. Written as DNA, the CDR3 is TGTGCCAGCAGCCCAACAGGCCTAATCTCCTACGAGCAGTACTTC.

This rearrangement joins TRBV6-4 to TRBJ2-3; a weak D match, TRBD2 (7 bases). In germline, CDR1 is MRHNA, CDR2 SNTAGT. The CDR3 consists of 18 residues. Trimming stripped 0 bases from V and 0 bases from J, with 16 bases between. The CDR3 DNA reads as TGTGCCAGCAGTGACTCAGGGGGGGACACTTCTAGCACAGATACGCAGTATTTT. It codes for CASSDSGGDTSSTDTQYF.

The chain uses TRBV5-1 and TRBJ2-2; D call uncertain. Germline V CDR1 and CDR2: SGHRS, YFSETQ. Trimming shortened V by 2 bases and J by 5 bases, and 10 bases separated the two germline ends. This CDR3 contains 14 residues. This CDR3 is CASSLSSETGELFF. The DNA of the CDR3 is TGCGCCAGCAGCTTAAGTTCAGAAACCGGGGAGCTGTTTTTT. Using reference TRBV5-1 and TRBJ2-2 for the parts outside the CDR3, the full variable domain is KAGVTQTPRYLIKTRGQQVTLSCSPISGHRSVSWYQQTPGQGLQFLFEYFSETQRNKGNFPGRFSGRQFSNSRSEMNVSTLELGDSALYLCASSLSSETGELFFGEGSRLTVL.

This clone was recorded once. This chain uses TRBV29-1 with TRBJ2-2, with 10 bases fitting TRBD2. This CDR3 spans 15 amino acids. V shed 7 bases, J shed 7 bases, and the junction held 12 bases outside the gene matches. The V gene's germline CDR1 is SQVTM and CDR2 ANQGSEA. CDR3 coding DNA: TGCAGCGCCGCGTCTAGCGGGAGAGTGGTCGGGGAGCTGTTTTTT. It codes for CSAASSGRVVGELFF.

J is TRBJ2-3 and V is TRBV20-1; no definite D call. V lost 1 base to trimming and J lost 5 bases, with 4 bases between them. The CDR3 has 11 residues. In germline, CDR1 is DFQATT, CDR2 SNEGSKA (reference sequence). The CDR3 reads CSARAGDTQYF. The CDR3 bases are TGCAGTGCTAGAGCGGGAGATACGCAGTATTTT.

The chain recombines TRBV29-1 with TRBJ2-7, with 8 nucleotides matching TRBD2. The CDR3 consists of 12 residues. Germline V gene sequence: CDR1 SQVTM, CDR2 ANQGSEA. V lost 0 bases, J lost 9 bases, and 4 bases stayed unmatched. The CDR3 sequence: CSVEDWRGVQYF. The CDR3 nucleotides read TGCAGCGTTGAAGACTGGCGGGGGGTGCAGTACTTC.

As regards this clone: One end of the junction varies from germline; a read error may be responsible. The chain employs TRBV7-9 and TRBJ2-2; TRBD1 matches 8 bases. The CDR3 sequence is 16 residues long. The germline V gene has CDR1 SEHNR and CDR2 FQNEAQ (reference sequence). The CDR3 sequence is CSSSSRQGIGTGELFF. In DNA form, the CDR3 reads TGTTCCAGCAGCTCGAGACAGGGGATAGGCACCGGGGAGCTGTTTTTT.

This clone has more than one count but fewer than ten. The chain combines TRBV9 with TRBJ2-1; 8 bases match TRBD2. CDR1 is SGDLS, CDR2 YYNGEE, per germline. The CDR3 is 14 amino acids. V lost 0 bases, J lost 8 bases, and 4 bases stayed unmatched. CDR3 nucleotide sequence: TGTGCCAGCAGCGTAGGCGGGGGGAGCTATGAGCAGTTCTTC. Translated: CASSVGGGSYEQFF.

The rearrangement joins TRBV5-1 to TRBJ2-1; the match to TRBD2 covers 8 bases. CDR3 length: 16 residues. The germline V gene encodes CDR1 SGHRS and CDR2 YFSETQ. Losses at the gene ends were 4 bases for V and 4 bases for J; bases not matched to a gene: 10. The CDR3 DNA reads TGCGCCAGCAGCGCGGGGGGTAGCGGGCCTTACAATGAGCAGTTCTTC. Translated, it gives CASSAGGSGPYNEQFF.

This clone was counted only a few times. The genes are TRBV18 and TRBJ1-2, with a possible D match to TRBD1 (5 bases). V lost 3 bases, J lost 5 bases, and 13 bases lay in between. Germline loops: CDR1 KGHSH, CDR2 LQKENI. This CDR3 has 14 residues. The CDR3 loop is CASSPSLRGYGYTF. The CDR3 DNA sequence: TGTGCCAGCTCACCGAGTTTAAGGGGATATGGCTACACCTTC.

This clone turned up a few times. The chain couples TRBV4-3 to TRBJ2-1; 8 nucleotides match TRBD2. This CDR3 has 15 residues. Trimming removed 1 base from V and 5 bases from J; junction bases left unmatched: 4. Germline V lookup: CDR1 LGHNA, CDR2 YSLEER. The CDR3 is CASSQGSSGNNEQFF. CDR3 in DNA: TGCGCCAGCAGCCAAGGGAGTAGCGGGAACAATGAGCAGTTCTTC.

This clone was recorded a few times. Relative to the germline gene, one junction end is altered; a read error may explain this. The gene calls are TRBV4-2 and TRBJ2-5, with D maybe TRBD1 (6 bases). The CDR3 has 15 residues. CDR1 is LGHNA, CDR2 YNFKEQ, per germline. CDR3 in amino acids: CASSQEDRQQEAQYF. For the CDR3, the DNA is TGTGCCAGCAGCCAAGAAGACAGGCAACAAGAGGCCCAGTACTTC.

The gene calls are TRBV9 and TRBJ2-2, with D possibly TRBD1 on 6 matching bases. Germline V CDR1 and CDR2: SGDLS, YYNGEE. There are 18 residues in the CDR3. The ends were cut back, 3 bases at V and 7 bases at J, with 25 bases in the middle. CDR3 coding DNA: TGTGCCAGCAGCGCTATAGAGGCCGGCAGGGGTTTAGGCGGGGAGCTGTTTTTT. Its translation: CASSAIEAGRGLGGELFF.

This chain joins TRBV7-9 and TRBJ2-7, with 9 bases aligning to TRBD1. J lost 6 bases, V lost 1 base, and 7 bases had no gene match. The CDR3 extends over 15 amino acids. The germline gives CDR1 SEHNR, CDR2 FQNEAQ (reference sequence). The chain's CDR3 is CASSLGGTGSAEQYF. The CDR3 DNA reads as TGTGCCAGCAGCTTAGGGGGGACAGGGTCGGCCGAGCAGTACTTC.

This rearrangement joins TRBV4-3 to TRBJ1-1, with 9 bases lining up with TRBD1. Germline CDR1 and CDR2: LGHNA and YSLEER. The junction had 8 bases not matched to a gene; V was cut back by 2 bases and J by 7 bases. This CDR3 has 15 residues. DNA of the CDR3: TGCGCCAGCAGCCAACACGGGACAGGGATCGGTGAAGCTTTCTTT. Translation: CASSQHGTGIGEAFF.